Included here is one T cell receptor (beta chain) sequence, with context. Its antigen is unidentified. The length of the CDR3 is 16 residues. Trimming cost V 0 bases and J 2 bases; bases outside gene matches: 4. Germline CDR1 and CDR2: SGHDT and YYEEEE. The data belong to a study of vaccination effects on CD4 cells after COVID-19. On the study more broadly: The median interval between the second dose and post-vaccine sampling was 72 days. Study observations and caveats: Early post-infection timepoints were absent, and convalescent patients were few.

Data came from immunoSEQ multiplex PCR; TCRdb stores just in-frame clones and leaves some out. The sample includes tens of thousands of clones, roughly 80% of them seen just once. Subsequent to 10 days of culture, CD4+ T cells were isolated. Either the mRNA-1273 or the BNT162b2 vaccine was given to participants as two doses. Having tested negative for nucleocapsid antibodies, the vaccine recipients showed no prior SARS-CoV-2 infection. The source of this sequence is a human donor who received a COVID-19 vaccine. J is TRBJ2-2 and V is TRBV5-6; 7 positions agree with TRBD1. The source material was CD4+ T cells from PBMCs cultured without peptide, sampled after COVID-19 vaccination. Here the CDR3 DNA reads TGTGCCAGCAGCTTGGCGGGACAGCTAAACACCGGGGAGCTGTTTTTT. It encodes CASSLAGQLNTGELFF. The full variable domain, completed using reference TRBV5-6 and TRBJ2-2, is DAGVTQSPTHLIKTRGQQVTLRCSPKSGHDTVSWYQQALGQGPQFIFQYYEEEERQRGNFPDRFSGHQFPNYSSELNVNALLLGDSALYLCASSLAGQLNTGELFFGEGSRLTVL.